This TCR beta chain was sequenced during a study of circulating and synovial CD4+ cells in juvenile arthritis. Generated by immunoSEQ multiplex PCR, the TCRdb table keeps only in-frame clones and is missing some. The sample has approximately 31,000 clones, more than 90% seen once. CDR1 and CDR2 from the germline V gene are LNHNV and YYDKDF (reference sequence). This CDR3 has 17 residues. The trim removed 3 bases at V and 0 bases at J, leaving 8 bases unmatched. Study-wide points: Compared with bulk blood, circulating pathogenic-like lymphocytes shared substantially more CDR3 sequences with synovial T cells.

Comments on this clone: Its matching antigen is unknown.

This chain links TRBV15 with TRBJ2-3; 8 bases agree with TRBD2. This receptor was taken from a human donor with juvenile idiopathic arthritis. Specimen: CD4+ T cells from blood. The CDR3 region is CATSRRNSGASTDTQYF. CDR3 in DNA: TGTGCCACCAGCAGGAGAAATAGCGGGGCGAGCACAGATACGCAGTATTTT.